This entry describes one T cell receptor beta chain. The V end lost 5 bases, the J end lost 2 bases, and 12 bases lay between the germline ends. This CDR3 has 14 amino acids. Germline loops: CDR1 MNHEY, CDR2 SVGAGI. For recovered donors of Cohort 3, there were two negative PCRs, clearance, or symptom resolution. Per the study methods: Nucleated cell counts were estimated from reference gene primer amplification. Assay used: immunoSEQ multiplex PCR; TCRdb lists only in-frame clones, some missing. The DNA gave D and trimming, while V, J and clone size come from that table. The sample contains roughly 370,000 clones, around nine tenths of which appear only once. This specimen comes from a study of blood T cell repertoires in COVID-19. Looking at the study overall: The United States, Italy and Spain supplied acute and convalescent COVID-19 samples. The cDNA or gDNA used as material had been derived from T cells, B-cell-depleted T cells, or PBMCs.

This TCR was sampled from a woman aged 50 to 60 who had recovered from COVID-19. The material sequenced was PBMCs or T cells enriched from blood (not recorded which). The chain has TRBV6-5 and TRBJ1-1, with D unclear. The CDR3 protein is CASSREDTNTEAFF. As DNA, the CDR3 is TGTGCCAGCAGTCGTGAAGATACTAACACTGAAGCTTTCTTT.